The clone carrying this TCR beta chain was seen many times. Arm-PCR of CDR3 regions and iRepertoire HTBI primers were the basis on which TCR beta libraries were built. As handled by the study authors: Detected in the samples were around 59 TRBV and around 15 TRBJ segments. One entry per CDR3 protein results from TCRdb running MiXCR on the multiplex PCR reads. These V and J calls rely on TCRdb rather than the paper's analysis. The sample carries about 560,000 distinct CDR3 sequences, about 16% recorded once. The source of the sample is a study of regulatory T cells in long-lasting Graves disease. Noted time point: newly diagnosed GD, antithyroid drugs for less than 3 months. After RNA was extracted from PBMCs, the TCR library was made from it. These same records also appear under a second study, on T cells in Graves' hyperthyroidism and ophthalmopathy. As reported in that work: Blood samples included most of the expanded thyroid clonotypes exceeding 0.001.

This receptor was obtained from a man younger than 35 with Graves disease. The sequences come from peripheral blood mononuclear cells (PBMCs), collected at new diagnosis, from a patient treated with antithyroid drugs.

CDR3 sequence reads: CASRPVLGELNTEAFF. The CDR3 nucleotides read TGTGCCAGCAGGCCCGTCCTGGGGGAGCTGAACACTGAAGCTTTCTTT. The V call is TRBV6-1, the J call TRBJ1-1; D is possibly TRBD1 (5 bases). The germline V and J ends were trimmed by 6 bases and 0 bases, with 17 bases remaining between them. Germline CDR1 reads MNHNS; CDR2 reads SASEGT. This CDR3 comprises 16 residues.